This T cell receptor beta chain came from a study of regulatory T cells in long-lasting Graves disease. Study findings and constraints: Accuracy was perhaps lowered by the small sample size.

This clonotype came up many times. Its antigen remains unknown. The germline V and J ends were trimmed by 1 base and 0 bases, with 18 bases remaining between them. Germline values: CDR1 LGHDT, CDR2 YNNKEL (reference sequence). The CDR3 extends over 18 amino acids. Time point reported: newly diagnosed GD, antithyroid drugs for less than 3 months. RNA from PBMCs was the source of the TCR library. Library construction for TCR beta used iRepertoire HTBI primers and Arm-PCR of CDR3 regions. TCRdb called the multiplex PCR reads again in MiXCR, with one record for every CDR3 protein. The sample lists 410,000 or so distinct CDR3 sequences; about 15% were seen once. A further study also used this sample, focusing on T cells in Graves' hyperthyroidism and ophthalmopathy. That work contributes: In blood, most of the thyroid clonotypes expanded above 0.001 were also present.

This clonotype was obtained from a woman under 40 with Graves disease. The sequencing used peripheral blood mononuclear cells (PBMCs), collected at new diagnosis, from a patient treated with antithyroid drugs. The J gene is TRBJ1-1, the V gene TRBV3-1, with D perhaps TRBD1 (6 bases). This CDR3 reads CASSQVGGFGILNTEAFF. CDR3 coding DNA: TGTGCCAGCAGCCAAGTAGGGGGTTTCGGGATTCTGAACACTGAAGCTTTCTTT.